The 23 T cell receptor beta chains presented below share a single source sample, sequenced in a study of Graves' ophthalmopathy and Graves' hyperthyroidism. Amplified material comprised TCR beta CDR3 regions derived from RNA transcripts. The library came from an HTBI-primed first-round RT-PCR and a second-round multiplex PCR. MiXCR was run by TCRdb on the multiplex PCR reads, yielding one entry per CDR3 protein. The sample has 400,000 to 450,000 distinct CDR3 sequences, around 21% seen once. Sequencing was done on a sample of peripheral blood. All receptors come from a woman between 18 and 30 years old with stable Graves' hyperthyroidism.

The V and J genes are TRBV9 and TRBJ2-5; 16 nucleotides align to TRBD2. The V gene's germline CDR1 is SGDLS and CDR2 YYNGEE. There are 18 residues in the CDR3. V lost 0 bases and J lost 3; bases outside the gene matches: 5. The CDR3 bases are TGTGCCAGCAGCGTAGAAGGGACTAGCGGGAGGGCAAAAGAGACCCAGTACTTC. As protein: CASSVEGTSGRAKETQYF.

V usage is TRBV18 and J usage is TRBJ2-7; 9 bases align to TRBD2. CDR3 size: 14 residues. Germline V CDR1 and CDR2: KGHSH, LQKENI. With V trimmed by 4 bases and J by 3 bases, 4 bases remained unmatched. This CDR3 is CASSQGLANYEQYF. In nucleotides, the CDR3 is TGTGCCAGCTCACAGGGACTAGCCAACTACGAGCAGTACTTC.

This clonotype has at least ten counts. V gene TRBV7-2 combines with J gene TRBJ2-7; 11 nucleotides agree with TRBD2. This CDR3 spans 14 amino acids. V shed 3 bases, J shed 4 bases, and the junction held 2 bases outside the gene matches. Germline V gene lookup returns CDR1 SGHTA and CDR2 FQGNSA. In DNA form, the CDR3 reads TGTGCCAGCAGCTTGAGACTAGCGGGATACGAGCAGTACTTC. This translates into CASSLRLAGYEQYF.

This clonotype was observed a handful of times. This chain's CDR3 is CASSPGTGLHGYTF. The CDR3 DNA follows: TGCGCCAGCAGTCCCGGGACAGGGTTGCATGGCTACACCTTC. The chain employs TRBV10-1 and TRBJ1-2, with 9 bases fitting TRBD1. This CDR3 is 14 amino acids long. V shed 5 bases, J shed 6 bases, and the junction held 7 bases outside the gene matches. CDR1 WNHNN and CDR2 SYGVQD come from the germline V gene (reference sequence).

This clonotype was found many times. The chain carries TRBV4-1 and TRBJ1-2, with 8 positions matching TRBD1. From germline, CDR1 is MGHRA and CDR2 YSYEKL. The CDR3 length is 16 residues. J was trimmed by 5 bases and V by 2 bases; bases with no gene match: 10. The CDR3 coding sequence is TGCGCCAGCAGCCAACCTGCAAGGACAGGGTGGTATGGCTACACCTTC. Translated: CASSQPARTGWYGYTF.

At least ten counts were recorded for this clonotype. The chain links TRBV7-9 to TRBJ2-2; D not resolved. Trimming shortened V by 5 bases and J by 5 bases, and 15 bases separated the two germline ends. CDR1 and CDR2 (germline): SEHNR, FQNEAQ (reference sequence). The CDR3 runs to 15 residues. CDR3 sequence reads: CASSPRMTRTGELFF. DNA of the CDR3: TGTGCCAGCAGCCCCCGGATGACTCGGACCGGGGAGCTGTTTTTT. Using reference TRBV7-9 and TRBJ2-2 for the parts outside the CDR3, the full variable domain is DTGVSQNPRHKITKRGQNVTFRCDPISEHNRLYWYRQTLGQGPEFLTYFQNEAQLEKSRLLSDRFSAERPKGSFSTLEIQRTEQGDSAMYLCASSPRMTRTGELFFGEGSRLTVL.

This clonotype was counted ten times or more. This clone may be a read error of a much larger clone one base away. The chain joins TRBV29-1 to TRBJ2-4, with D perhaps matching TRBD1 (6 bases). Deletions cut 7 bases from V and 12 bases from J, with 16 bases between. Per the germline V gene, CDR1 is SQVTM and CDR2 is ANQGSEA. CDR3 size: 11 residues. The CDR3 region has the DNA TGCAGCGGCCAGGGGAGAGGCACTCAGTACTTC. It translates to CSGQGRGTQYF. Combining the CDR3 with reference TRBV29-1 and TRBJ2-4 gives the whole variable domain SAVISQKPSRDICQRGTSLTIQCQVDSQVTMMFWYRQQPGQSLTLIATANQGSEATYESGFVIDKFPISRPNLTFSTLTVSNMSPEDSSIYLCSGQGRGTQYFGAGTRLSVL.

This clonotype was observed many times. The chain has TRBV6-1 and TRBJ1-1, with D unclear. The CDR3 spans 11 residues. Germline loops: CDR1 MNHNS, CDR2 SASEGT. Deletions cut 6 bases from V and 6 bases from J, with 8 bases between. The CDR3, as DNA: TGTGCCAGCAGGAAGGGCGCTGAAGCTTTCTTT. Translated: CASRKGAEAFF.

This clonotype was observed at least ten times. The chain is built from TRBV6-1 and TRBJ1-5; D gene ambiguous. The V gene lost 0 bases and the J gene lost 6 bases, with 9 bases spanning the gap. Germline V gene data show CDR1 as MNHNS and CDR2 as SASEGT. CDR3 length equals 14 residues. CDR3 region: CASSEAKDFQPQHF. For the CDR3, the DNA is TGTGCCAGCAGTGAAGCAAAGGATTTTCAGCCCCAGCATTTT.

This clonotype was found a few times. This rearrangement joins TRBV20-1 to TRBJ2-7; tentative D call: TRBD1 (6 bases). Germline lookup yields CDR1 DFQATT and CDR2 SNEGSKA (reference sequence). V gave up 5 bases and J gave up 3 bases, with 17 bases separating them. CDR3 length: 14 residues. The CDR3 region is CSARRDNPNYEQYF. The CDR3 DNA reads as TGCAGTGCTCGCCGGGACAACCCAAACTACGAGCAGTACTTC.

The rearrangement links TRBV20-1 to TRBJ2-2; TRBD2 is a possible D gene (5 bases). Between the trimmed V and J ends, which lost 2 bases and 6 bases, there was a span of 10 bases. This CDR3 is 13 amino acids long. The germline V gene has CDR1 DFQATT and CDR2 SNEGSKA (reference sequence). CDR3 sequence reads: CSARPTSSGELFF. CDR3 nucleotide sequence: TGCAGTGCTAGACCCACTAGTTCCGGGGAGCTGTTTTTT.

In DNA, the CDR3 is TGTGCCAGCAGCCCTGGACAGTCCCTGACCTACGAGCAGTACTTC. It translates to CASSPGQSLTYEQYF. The chain links TRBV12-3 or TRBV12-4 to TRBJ2-7; D might be TRBD1 (6 bases). V lost 6 bases and J lost 2, with 17 bases in between. The CDR3 length is 15 residues.

This clonotype has a count of ten or more. The V call is TRBV6-4, the J call TRBJ2-2; a possible D gene is TRBD2 (5 bases). There are 14 residues in the CDR3. Germline CDR1 MRHNA, CDR2 SNTAGT. Deletions cut 8 bases from V and 6 bases from J, with 16 bases between. The CDR3, as DNA: TGTGCCAGCCAACGTAGGGTCGGGGCCGGGGAGCTGTTTTTT. This gives the protein CASQRRVGAGELFF.

On this clonotype: A much larger clone sits a single nucleotide away, making a read error possible. The chain employs TRBV2 and TRBJ2-5; the D gene could be TRBD1 or TRBD2 (5 bases each). Germline V CDR1 and CDR2: SNHLY, FYNNEI. The CDR3 is made up of 14 amino acids. DNA for the CDR3: TGTGCCAGCAGTGAGGGACGGTACCAAGAGACCAAGTACTTC. Translated: CASSEGRYQETKYF. Full variable domain (outside the CDR3, taken from reference TRBV2 and TRBJ2-5): EPEVTQTPSHQVTQMGQEVILRCVPISNHLYFYWYRQILGQKVEFLVSFYNNEISEKSEIFDDQFSVERPDGSNFTLKIRSTKLEDSAMYFCASSEGRYQETKYFGPGTRLLVL.

The table lists this clonotype with a few counts. The V call is TRBV6-5, the J call TRBJ1-2; weak D call: TRBD1 (6 bases). The CDR3 loop spans 15 amino acids. Trimming stripped 0 bases from V and 4 bases from J, with 12 bases between. Germline CDR1 MNHEY, CDR2 SVGAGI. The CDR3: CASSYSTVRGYGYTF. The CDR3, as DNA: TGTGCCAGCAGTTACTCGACCGTCAGGGGCTATGGCTACACCTTC.

In its sample, this clonotype was seen many times. V usage is TRBV30 and J usage is TRBJ1-2, with D maybe TRBD1 (5 bases). The V end lost 2 bases, the J end lost 4 bases, and 11 bases lay between the germline ends. This CDR3 comprises 13 residues. Germline CDR1 and CDR2: GTSNPN and SVGIG (reference sequence). This chain's CDR3 is CAWSFNGGYGYTF. CDR3 DNA: TGTGCCTGGAGTTTCAACGGGGGCTATGGCTACACCTTC.

The DNA for the CDR3 is TGTGCCAGCTCACCACAAGGGACAGGCGGACCCGGGGAGCTGTTTTTT. Protein sequence: CASSPQGTGGPGELFF. The gene calls are TRBV18 and TRBJ2-2; 8 nucleotides line up with TRBD1. This CDR3 spans 16 amino acids. CDR1 is KGHSH, CDR2 LQKENI, per germline. Trimming at V came to 1 base and at J to 6 bases, leaving 7 bases not matched to a gene. The full variable domain, with the rest looked up from reference TRBV18 and TRBJ2-2, is NAGVMQNPRHLVRRRGQEARLRCSPMKGHSHVYWYRQLPEEGLKFMVYLQKENIIDESGMPKERFSAEFPKEGPSILRIQQVVRGDSAAYFCASSPQGTGGPGELFFGEGSRLTVL.

This clonotype was seen many times. V usage is TRBV5-5 and J usage is TRBJ1-1, with TRBD1 identical over 8 bases. The V and J ends lost 2 bases and 1 base, in that order; junction bases with no gene match: 4. This CDR3 has 15 residues. The V gene's germline CDR1 is SGHKS and CDR2 YYEKEE (reference sequence). As DNA, the CDR3 is TGTGCCAGCAGCTTCCAGGGGGCGAAGAACACTGAAGCTTTCTTT. It codes for CASSFQGAKNTEAFF.

Many counts were recorded for this clonotype. CDR3 loop: CASSDQSPYQETQYF. The CDR3, as DNA: TGTGCCAGCAGTGATCAGTCCCCGTACCAAGAGACCCAGTACTTC. The chain links TRBV25-1 to TRBJ2-5, with D unclear. The V end lost 3 bases, the J end lost 0 bases, and 11 bases lay between the germline ends. Germline assignment: CDR1 MGHDK and CDR2 SYGVNS. This CDR3 is 15 amino acids long.

Ten or more counts support this clonotype. The chain is built from TRBV11-2 and TRBJ2-2; 10 bases align to TRBD2. CDR1 is SGHAT, CDR2 FQNNGV, per germline. With 6 bases clipped from V and 5 bases from J, the junction kept 9 bases outside the gene matches. CDR3 length: 16 amino acids. In DNA form, the CDR3 reads TGTGCCAGCAGTTTCTCAAGCGGGAGGGTAACCGGGGAGCTGTTTTTT. Its translation: CASSFSSGRVTGELFF.

Ten or more counts support this clonotype. The chain carries TRBV28 and TRBJ2-2; D is undetermined. The CDR3 runs to 15 residues. CDR1 is MDHEN, CDR2 SYDVKM, per germline. Trimming pared 3 bases from V and 1 base from J, leaving 9 bases between. The CDR3 loop reads CASSFGQVNTGELFF. CDR3 coding DNA: TGTGCCAGCAGTTTTGGTCAGGTGAACACCGGGGAGCTGTTTTTT.

In its sample, this clonotype was seen many times. The gene calls are TRBV6-1 and TRBJ2-5; D may be TRBD2 (6 bases). This CDR3 comprises 17 residues. Germline V gene sequence: CDR1 MNHNS, CDR2 SASEGT. With 4 bases removed from V and 5 bases from J, the gap between germline ends came to 23 bases. CDR3 sequence (DNA): TGTGCCAGCAGTGTCTGGCTGAGCGGGTGGGGGGAGGAGACCCAGTACTTC. This translates into CASSVWLSGWGEETQYF.

This clonotype was counted ten times or more. The rearrangement links TRBV30 to TRBJ1-1; 7 positions agree with TRBD1. V lost 2 bases to trimming and J lost 5 bases; unmatched junction nucleotides: 8. There are 14 residues in the CDR3. Germline CDR1 GTSNPN, CDR2 SVGIG (reference sequence). CDR3 sequence (DNA): TGTGCCTGGAGTACTACAGGGGAGGTTACTGAAGCTTTCTTT. Protein: CAWSTTGEVTEAFF.